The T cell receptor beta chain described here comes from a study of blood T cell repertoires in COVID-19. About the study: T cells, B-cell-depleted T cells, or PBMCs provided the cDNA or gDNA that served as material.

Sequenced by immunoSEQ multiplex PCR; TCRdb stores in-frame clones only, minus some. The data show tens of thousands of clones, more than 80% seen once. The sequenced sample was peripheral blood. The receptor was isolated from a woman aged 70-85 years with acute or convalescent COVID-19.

CDR3 sequence reads: CASSIWGQGNQPQHF. The CDR3 DNA sequence: TGTGCCAGTAGTATTTGGGGACAGGGCAATCAGCCCCAGCATTTT. V is TRBV19 and J is TRBJ1-5; TRBD1 aligns across 8 bases. Germline V gene data show CDR1 as LNHDA and CDR2 as SQIVND (reference sequence). The CDR3 spans 15 residues. Trimming removed 3 bases from V and 2 bases from J; junction bases left unmatched: 3.